This T cell receptor beta chain was captured by sequencing in a study of post-analysis software for immune sequencing data. Findings and limits, study-wide: Co-batched samples clustered tightly together by F measure. With TRBV5-6, TRBV5-1 and TRBV20-1 included, roughly five TRBV segments were more frequent in patients than in controls.

Germline CDR1 and CDR2: MGHRA and YSYEKL. This CDR3 is built from 15 residues. As regards this clonotype: The antigen is not known.

The TCR beta cDNA libraries contained unique molecular identifiers. MiXCR, applied by TCRdb to the PCR reads, yields one record per CDR3 protein. Here the sample spans hundreds of thousands of distinct CDR3 sequences, under 70% being singletons. Sequenced input: blood. This rearrangement joins TRBV4-1 to TRBJ2-4; TRBD1 aligns across 7 bases. The J call may be mistaken, given a closer DNA end match to TRBJ2-7. The TCR was taken from a girl between 5 and 17 years old with multiple sclerosis. This CDR3 is CASSLVWDSTYEQYF. As DNA, the CDR3 is TGCGCCAGCAGCCTAGTATGGGACAGCACCTACGAGCAGTACTTC.